This is a list of T cell receptor beta chains from one sample in a study of T cell responses to AZD1222 COVID-19 vaccine. The data were produced by immunoSEQ multiplex PCR, yet TCRdb's version contains in-frame clones alone and is incomplete. The table records 140,000 to 150,000 clones, 86% of them present only once. Sequencing was performed on peripheral blood, taken 28 days after the second AZD1222 dose. The origin of the receptors is an adult who received the AZD1222 COVID-19 vaccine. The CDR3 runs from the conserved cysteine through the conserved F or W. D genes are given only for firm matches.

d_gene: TRBD2
j_gene: TRBJ2-1
v_gene: TRBV24-1
CDR3aa: CATSDPSGGPFSYNEQFF
CDR3nt: TGTGCCACCAGTGACCCTAGCGGGGGGCCATTCTCCTACAATGAGCAGTTCTTC

d_gene: TRBD1
j_gene: TRBJ2-3
v_gene: TRBV11-2
CDR3aa: CASSFAGGETDTQYF
CDR3nt: TGTGCCAGCAGCTTCGCAGGGGGCGAGACAGATACGCAGTATTTT

d_gene: -
j_gene: TRBJ2-7
v_gene: TRBV6-1
CDR3aa: CASSENGSYEQYF
CDR3nt: TGTGCCAGCAGTGAAAATGGGTCCTACGAGCAGTACTTC

d_gene: -
j_gene: TRBJ1-5
v_gene: TRBV12-3/TRBV12-4
CDR3aa: CASSFGGQPQHF
CDR3nt: TGTGCCAGCAGCTTCGGGGGTCAGCCCCAGCATTTT

d_gene: -
j_gene: TRBJ1-1
v_gene: TRBV7-9
CDR3aa: CASSFRQNPNTEAFF
CDR3nt: TGTGCCAGCAGCTTCCGCCAAAATCCGAACACTGAAGCTTTCTTT

d_gene: -
j_gene: TRBJ1-1
v_gene: TRBV19
CDR3aa: CASSIDGGTEAFF
CDR3nt: TGTGCCAGTAGTATAGACGGGGGAACAGAAGCTTTCTTT

d_gene: -
j_gene: TRBJ2-7
v_gene: TRBV6-1
CDR3aa: CASSELDGSYEQYF
CDR3nt: TGTGCCAGCAGTGAACTGGACGGGTCCTACGAGCAGTACTTC

d_gene: -
j_gene: TRBJ2-5
v_gene: TRBV28
CDR3aa: CASSPVLEGDPTQYF
CDR3nt: TGTGCCAGCAGCCCCGTTTTGGAGGGAGACCCGACCCAGTACTTC

d_gene: -
j_gene: TRBJ1-3
v_gene: TRBV7-8
CDR3aa: CASSLSQVGGNTIYF
CDR3nt: TGTGCCAGCAGCTTATCACAGGTCGGGGGAAACACCATATATTTT

d_gene: -
j_gene: TRBJ2-5
v_gene: TRBV7-8
CDR3aa: CASSPQALGETQYF
CDR3nt: TGTGCCAGCAGCCCGCAGGCTTTGGGAGAGACCCAGTACTTC

d_gene: TRBD1
j_gene: TRBJ1-1
v_gene: TRBV10-3
CDR3aa: CASQGTGVEAFF
CDR3nt: TGTGCCTCACAGGGGACAGGCGTTGAAGCTTTCTTT

d_gene: -
j_gene: TRBJ1-2
v_gene: TRBV14
CDR3aa: CASSQLGSLNYGYTF
CDR3nt: TGTGCCAGCAGCCAATTGGGCAGCCTTAACTATGGCTACACCTTC

d_gene: -
j_gene: TRBJ2-5
v_gene: TRBV5-1
CDR3aa: CASSLFRVETQYF
CDR3nt: TGCGCCAGCAGCTTATTCAGGGTCGAGACCCAGTACTTC

d_gene: TRBD1
j_gene: TRBJ1-2
v_gene: TRBV19
CDR3aa: CASTPDRSYGYTF
CDR3nt: TGTGCCAGTACCCCGGACAGGAGCTATGGCTACACCTTC

d_gene: -
j_gene: TRBJ1-3
v_gene: TRBV18
CDR3aa: CASSPRDGYSGNTIYF
CDR3nt: TGTGCCAGCTCACCTCGGGACGGATATTCTGGAAACACCATATATTTT

d_gene: -
j_gene: TRBJ2-7
v_gene: TRBV10-1
CDR3aa: CASSDRLPNF
CDR3nt: TGCGCCAGCAGTGACAGGCTCCCGAACTTC

d_gene: -
j_gene: TRBJ2-7
v_gene: TRBV27
CDR3aa: CASRRDGSSYEQYF
CDR3nt: TGTGCCAGCAGGAGGGACGGTAGCTCCTACGAGCAGTACTTC

d_gene: -
j_gene: TRBJ1-2
v_gene: TRBV20-1
CDR3aa: CSAVLSYGYTF
CDR3nt: TGCAGTGCTGTATTAAGCTATGGCTACACCTTC